The entry below describes one T cell receptor (beta chain). Its antigen is still unknown. Germline loops: CDR1 MNHEY, CDR2 SMNVEV (reference sequence). V lost 2 bases, J lost 10 bases, and 15 bases lay in between. The CDR3 loop spans 15 amino acids. TCR beta CDR3 was amplified by multiplex PCR, first round around 10 cycles, 32 V and 13 J primers. TCRdb reanalysed the multiplex PCR reads using MiXCR and keeps one entry per CDR3 protein. The table has about 3,000 distinct CDR3 sequences, roughly half seen once. The entry originates in a study of immune heterogeneity within non-small cell lung tumors. For the study at large: The tumor set comprised several squamous cell carcinomas and over eight non-squamous carcinomas (plus 1 not otherwise specified). General study results and limits: Local T-cell repertoire clonality was correlated with local tumor mutational burden, and the correlation was positive. It was moderate in strength but statistically significant (R roughly 0.35). While identical dominant CDR3 beta clonotypes recurred across tumor sites within a patient, high-frequency clones unique to individual sites also appeared.

Bulk tumor genomic DNA served as template, at 550 to 700 ng per sample. Several biopsies per primary tumor were taken during surgery, spaced as far apart as possible. Before undergoing curative surgery, patients had newly diagnosed non-small cell lung cancer that was untreated. Sequenced material: lung tumor tissue. This chain connects TRBV27 to TRBJ1-6; tentative D call: TRBD1 (6 bases). This clonotype was obtained from a man between 65 and 85 years old with non-small cell lung cancer. As DNA, the CDR3 is TGTGCCAGCAGTTTAGACCCCGGGGGGGCGTCACCCCTCCACTTT. It translates to CASSLDPGGASPLHF.